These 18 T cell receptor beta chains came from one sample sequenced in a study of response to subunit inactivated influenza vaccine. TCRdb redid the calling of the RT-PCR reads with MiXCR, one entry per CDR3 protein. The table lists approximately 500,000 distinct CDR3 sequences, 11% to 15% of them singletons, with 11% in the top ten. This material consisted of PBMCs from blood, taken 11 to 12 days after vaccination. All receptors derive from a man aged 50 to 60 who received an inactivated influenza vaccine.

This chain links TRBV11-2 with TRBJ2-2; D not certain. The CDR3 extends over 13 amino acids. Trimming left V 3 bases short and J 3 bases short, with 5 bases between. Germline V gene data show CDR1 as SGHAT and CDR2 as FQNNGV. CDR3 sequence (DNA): TGTGCCAGCAGCTTCATGGACACCGGGGAGCTGTTTTTT. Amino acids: CASSFMDTGELFF.

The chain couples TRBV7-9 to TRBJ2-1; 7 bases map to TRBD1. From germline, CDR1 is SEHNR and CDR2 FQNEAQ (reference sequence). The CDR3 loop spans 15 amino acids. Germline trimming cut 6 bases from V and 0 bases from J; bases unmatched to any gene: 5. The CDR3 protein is CASSQRDSSYNEQFF. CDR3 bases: TGTGCCAGCAGTCAGAGGGACAGCTCCTACAATGAGCAGTTCTTC.

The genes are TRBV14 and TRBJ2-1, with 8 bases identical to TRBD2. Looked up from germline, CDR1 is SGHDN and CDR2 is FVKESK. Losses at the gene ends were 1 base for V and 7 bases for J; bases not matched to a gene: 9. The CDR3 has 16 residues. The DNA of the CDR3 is TGTGCCAGCAGCCAAGGGGATAGCGGGATATTGAATGAGCAGTTCTTC. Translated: CASSQGDSGILNEQFF. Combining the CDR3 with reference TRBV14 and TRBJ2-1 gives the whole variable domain EAGVTQFPSHSVIEKGQTVTLRCDPISGHDNLYWYRRVMGKEIKFLLHFVKESKQDESGMPNNRFLAERTGGTYSTLKVQPAELEDSGVYFCASSQGDSGILNEQFFGPGTRLTVL.

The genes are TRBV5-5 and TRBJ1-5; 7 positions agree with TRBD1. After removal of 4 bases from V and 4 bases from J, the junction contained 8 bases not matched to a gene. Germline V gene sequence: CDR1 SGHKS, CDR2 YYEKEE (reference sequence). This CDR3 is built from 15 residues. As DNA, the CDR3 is TGTGCCAGCAGCCCGGGACAGATTCCTAATCAGCCCCAGCATTTT. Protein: CASSPGQIPNQPQHF.

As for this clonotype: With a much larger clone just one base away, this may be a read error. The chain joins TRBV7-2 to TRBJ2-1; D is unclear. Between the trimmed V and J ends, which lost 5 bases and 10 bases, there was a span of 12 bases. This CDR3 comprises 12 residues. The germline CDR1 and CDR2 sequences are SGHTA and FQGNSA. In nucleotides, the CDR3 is TGTGCCAGCAGCATAGACGTAAGGGAGCAGTTCTTC. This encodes CASSIDVREQFF.

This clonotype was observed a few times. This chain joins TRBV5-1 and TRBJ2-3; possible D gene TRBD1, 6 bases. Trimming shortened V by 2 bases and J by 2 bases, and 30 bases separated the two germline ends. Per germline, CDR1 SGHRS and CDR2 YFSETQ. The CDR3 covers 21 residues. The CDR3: CASSFRTATDPLPYFTDTQYF. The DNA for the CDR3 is TGCGCCAGCAGCTTCCGGACAGCCACCGACCCCCTCCCCTACTTCACAGATACGCAGTATTTT.

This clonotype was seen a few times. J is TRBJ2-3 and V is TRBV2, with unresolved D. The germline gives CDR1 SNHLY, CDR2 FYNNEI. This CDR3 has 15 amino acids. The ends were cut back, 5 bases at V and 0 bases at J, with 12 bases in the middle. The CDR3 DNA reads TGTGCCAGCAGTAGGTCTAGACCTAGCACAGATACGCAGTATTTT. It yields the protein CASSRSRPSTDTQYF.

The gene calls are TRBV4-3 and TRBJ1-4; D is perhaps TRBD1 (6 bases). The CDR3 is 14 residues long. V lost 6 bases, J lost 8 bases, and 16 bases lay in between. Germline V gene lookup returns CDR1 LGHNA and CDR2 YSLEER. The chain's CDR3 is CASSSDRATEKLFF. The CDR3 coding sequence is TGCGCCAGCAGTTCGGACAGAGCCACCGAAAAACTGTTTTTT.

The chain's CDR3 is CASSGSVRDTEAFF. CDR3 in DNA: TGTGCCAGCAGTGGTTCGGTCCGGGACACTGAAGCTTTCTTT. The chain has TRBV2 and TRBJ1-1; no clear D gene. The germline CDR1 and CDR2 sequences are SNHLY and FYNNEI. Between the trimmed V and J ends, which lost 4 bases and 3 bases, there was a span of 12 bases. The CDR3 consists of 14 residues.

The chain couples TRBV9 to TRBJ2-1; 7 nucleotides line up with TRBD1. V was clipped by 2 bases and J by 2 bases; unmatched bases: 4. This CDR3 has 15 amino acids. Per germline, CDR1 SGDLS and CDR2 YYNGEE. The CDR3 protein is CASSVIGGPYNEQFF. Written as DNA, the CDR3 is TGTGCCAGCAGCGTCATAGGGGGCCCCTACAATGAGCAGTTCTTC.

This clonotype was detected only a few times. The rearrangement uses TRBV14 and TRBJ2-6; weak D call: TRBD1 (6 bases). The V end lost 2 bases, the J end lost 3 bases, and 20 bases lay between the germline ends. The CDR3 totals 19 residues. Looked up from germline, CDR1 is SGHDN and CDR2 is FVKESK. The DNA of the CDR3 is TGTGCCAGCAGCCAATTTGCAGGGGCCCATTTTCTTGGGGCCAACGTCCTGACTTTC. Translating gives CASSQFAGAHFLGANVLTF.

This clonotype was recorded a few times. The CDR3 DNA is TGCAGCGGGGCCGACCCTGGGGCCCAGTACTTC. Protein product: CSGADPGAQYF. The J gene is TRBJ2-5, the V gene TRBV29-1; D not certain. Germline lookup yields CDR1 SQVTM and CDR2 ANQGSEA. The V gene lost 7 bases and the J gene lost 9 bases, with 15 bases spanning the gap. The CDR3 contains 11 residues.

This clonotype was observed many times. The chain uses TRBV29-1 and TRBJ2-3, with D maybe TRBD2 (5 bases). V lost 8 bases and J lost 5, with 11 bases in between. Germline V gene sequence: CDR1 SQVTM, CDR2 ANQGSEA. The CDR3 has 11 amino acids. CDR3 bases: TGCAGCTCCTTGAGCGGAGATACGCAGTATTTT. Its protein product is CSSLSGDTQYF.

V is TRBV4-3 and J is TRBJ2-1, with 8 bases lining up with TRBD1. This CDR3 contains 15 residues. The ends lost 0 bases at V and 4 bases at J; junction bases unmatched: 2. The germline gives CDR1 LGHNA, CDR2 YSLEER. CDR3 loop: CASSQEGQVYNEQFF. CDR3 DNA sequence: TGCGCCAGCAGCCAAGAGGGACAGGTTTACAATGAGCAGTTCTTC.

The CDR3: CASRLEAGAADTQYF. The CDR3 nucleotides are TGCGCCAGCAGGTTAGAAGCGGGAGCAGCAGATACGCAGTATTTT. The rearrangement joins TRBV5-1 to TRBJ2-3, with TRBD2 matching 8 bases. The CDR3 loop spans 15 amino acids. The germline gives CDR1 SGHRS, CDR2 YFSETQ. J was trimmed by 4 bases and V by 5 bases; bases with no gene match: 9. The full variable domain, with the rest looked up from reference TRBV5-1 and TRBJ2-3, is KAGVTQTPRYLIKTRGQQVTLSCSPISGHRSVSWYQQTPGQGLQFLFEYFSETQRNKGNFPGRFSGRQFSNSRSEMNVSTLELGDSALYLCASRLEAGAADTQYFGPGTRLTVL.

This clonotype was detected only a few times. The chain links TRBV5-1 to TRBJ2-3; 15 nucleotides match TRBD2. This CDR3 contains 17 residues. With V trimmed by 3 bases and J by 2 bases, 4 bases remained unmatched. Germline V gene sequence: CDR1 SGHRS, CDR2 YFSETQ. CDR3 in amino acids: CASSSGLAGGPTDTQYF. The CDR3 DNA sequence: TGCGCCAGCAGCTCGGGACTAGCGGGAGGTCCCACAGATACGCAGTATTTT.

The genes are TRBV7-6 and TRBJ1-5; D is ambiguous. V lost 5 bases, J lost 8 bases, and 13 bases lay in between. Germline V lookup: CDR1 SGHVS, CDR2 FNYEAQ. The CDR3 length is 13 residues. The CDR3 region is CASSPPGGEPQHF. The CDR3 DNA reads TGTGCCAGCAGCCCTCCCGGTGGGGAGCCCCAGCATTTT.

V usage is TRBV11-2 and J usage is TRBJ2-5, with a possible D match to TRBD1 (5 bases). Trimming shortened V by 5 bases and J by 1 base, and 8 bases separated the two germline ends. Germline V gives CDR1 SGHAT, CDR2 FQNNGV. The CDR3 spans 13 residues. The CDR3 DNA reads TGTGCCAGCAGCCAGACAGTCCAAGAGACCCAGTACTTC. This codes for CASSQTVQETQYF.